This TCR beta chain derives from a study of T cell responses to AZD1222 COVID-19 vaccine. Study-level results: Dominant CD4 TCR responses targeted spike regions 160-218 and 743-854. Clonal diversity may have been underestimated, and the donors were mostly white British, with more females than males.

About this clone itself: The antigen remains undetermined.

Here immunoSEQ multiplex PCR was the method, and the copy in TCRdb shows in-frame clones only, minus some. The sample has tens of thousands of clones; approximately 88% are singletons. The CDR3 is 15 amino acids. Trimming left V 3 bases short and J 0 bases short, with 11 bases between. Germline V gives CDR1 LGHNA, CDR2 YNFKEQ. This receptor was identified in an adult in good health. The sample in question was peripheral blood, obtained on day 0 of AZD1222 vaccination. The chain links TRBV4-2 to TRBJ2-5, with D possibly being TRBD2 (7 bases). CDR3 nucleotide sequence: TGTGCCAGCAGCCAGAGGGGGAGGGACCAAGAGACCCAGTACTTC. Protein: CASSQRGRDQETQYF.